The 30 T cell receptor beta chains given below trace back to one sample, sequenced in a study of blood T cell repertoires in COVID-19. Profiling relied on immunoSEQ multiplex PCR, and the TCRdb table lists in-frame clones only, not all of them. Of about 210,000 clones in the sample, 85% to 90% were seen once. Specimen: peripheral blood. The receptors derive from a woman in her 70s with acute or convalescent COVID-19.

This clone is a singleton in its sample. The chain combines TRBV27 with TRBJ2-1, with D possibly matching TRBD2 (6 bases). CDR3 length: 16 residues. CDR1 MNHEY and CDR2 SMNVEV come from the germline V gene (reference sequence). Trimming took off 5 bases at V and 2 bases at J, with 16 bases between the two ends. CDR3 nucleotide sequence: TGTGCCAGCAGTCCCTGGGACTCCCTTCCCTACAATGAGCAGTTCTTC. Translation: CASSPWDSLPYNEQFF.

The chain has TRBV2 and TRBJ2-7; D possibly corresponds to TRBD2 (6 bases). The CDR3 runs 17 residues. The V gene lost 2 bases and the J gene lost 3 bases, with 20 bases spanning the gap. Germline V gene lookup returns CDR1 SNHLY and CDR2 FYNNEI. The CDR3 reads CASSEWGRAIGGYEQYF. DNA of the CDR3: TGTGCCAGCAGTGAATGGGGCAGGGCAATCGGGGGCTACGAGCAGTACTTC.

CDR3 residues: CAIARTSGGDQETQYF. CDR3 DNA sequence: TGTGCCATCGCCAGGACTAGCGGGGGAGACCAAGAGACCCAGTACTTC. J is TRBJ2-5 and V is TRBV10-3, with TRBD2 matching 13 bases. The germline CDR1 and CDR2 sequences are ENHRY and SYGVKD. V gave up 8 bases and J gave up 0 bases; unmatched junction bases: 6. CDR3 size: 16 residues.

The chain uses TRBV20-1 and TRBJ1-6; perhaps TRBD1 as D (5 bases). The CDR3 has 14 residues. Trimming removed 3 bases at V and 7 bases at J, with 13 bases between. In germline, CDR1 is DFQATT, CDR2 SNEGSKA (reference sequence). CDR3 in amino acids: CSASLPTENSPLHF. Written as DNA, the CDR3 is TGCAGTGCTAGTCTACCGACAGAGAATTCACCCCTCCACTTT.

This clone was seen a few times. The chain uses TRBV2 and TRBJ2-7; 7 nucleotides agree with TRBD2. The CDR3 sequence is 15 residues long. Germline trimming cut 7 bases from V and 2 bases from J; bases unmatched to any gene: 11. Germline CDR1 is SNHLY and CDR2 is FYNNEI. The CDR3 sequence is CASIMRGGRPYEQYF. DNA for the CDR3: TGTGCCAGCATTATGAGGGGAGGGAGACCCTACGAGCAGTACTTC.

The V call is TRBV6-5, the J call TRBJ1-1, with 8 bases aligning to TRBD1. CDR3 length equals 13 residues. Germline V gene data show CDR1 as MNHEY and CDR2 as SVGAGI. The trim removed 2 bases at V and 4 bases at J, leaving 0 bases unmatched. CDR3: CASSYTGGTEAFF. The DNA of the CDR3 is TGTGCCAGCAGTTACACAGGGGGCACTGAAGCTTTCTTT.

The chain employs TRBV6-5 and TRBJ1-1; a weak D match, TRBD1 (6 bases). Germline CDR1 and CDR2: MNHEY and SVGAGI. CDR3 length equals 14 residues. Trimming pared 8 bases from V and 8 bases from J, leaving 21 bases between. The CDR3 sequence is CASAARGRGKEAFF. The CDR3 nucleotides read TGTGCCAGCGCGGCCAGGGGTCGGGGTAAGGAAGCTTTCTTT.

As to this clone: Other DNA sequences of this sample code for an identical CDR3. This chain uses TRBV5-1 with TRBJ1-3, with 7 bases fitting TRBD1. CDR1 is SGHRS and CDR2 is YFSETQ in the germline V gene. The J segment lost 0 bases and the V segment lost 0 bases, leaving 3 bases of the junction unmatched. The CDR3 is 16 amino acids. Here the CDR3 reads CASSLGTGLSGNTIYF. CDR3 DNA: TGCGCCAGCAGCTTGGGGACAGGCCTCTCTGGAAACACCATATATTTT. Variable domain in full (rest from reference TRBV5-1 and TRBJ1-3): KAGVTQTPRYLIKTRGQQVTLSCSPISGHRSVSWYQQTPGQGLQFLFEYFSETQRNKGNFPGRFSGRQFSNSRSEMNVSTLELGDSALYLCASSLGTGLSGNTIYFGEGSWLTVV.

The chain joins TRBV15 to TRBJ1-1; no clear D gene. Germline assignment: CDR1 LNHNV and CDR2 YYDKDF (reference sequence). V shed 6 bases and J shed 0 bases, with 11 bases lying between them. The CDR3 is 14 residues long. The CDR3 region is CATRTYGMNTEAFF. As DNA, the CDR3 is TGTGCCACCAGGACGTACGGGATGAACACTGAAGCTTTCTTT. The full variable domain, completed using reference TRBV15 and TRBJ1-1, is DAMVIQNPRYQVTQFGKPVTLSCSQTLNHNVMYWYQQKSSQAPKLLFHYYDKDFNNEADTPDNFQSRRPNTSFCFLDIRSPGLGDTAMYLCATRTYGMNTEAFFGQGTRLTVV.

The chain has TRBV6-5 and TRBJ1-3, with D tentatively TRBD1 (6 bases). Per germline, CDR1 MNHEY and CDR2 SVGAGI. V was trimmed by 4 bases and J by 0 bases, leaving 10 bases between them. This CDR3 spans 15 amino acids. CDR3 nucleotide sequence: TGTGCCAGCAGTTCAACGACAGGCTCTGGAAACACCATATATTTT. The encoded protein is CASSSTTGSGNTIYF.

V usage is TRBV7-2 and J usage is TRBJ1-5, with 10 bases lining up with TRBD1. The CDR3 consists of 15 residues. Germline V gene sequence: CDR1 SGHTA, CDR2 FQGNSA. With V trimmed by 5 bases and J by 3 bases, 4 bases remained unmatched. The CDR3 coding sequence is TGTGCCAGCAGCCCGGGACAGGGGTTCAATCAGCCCCAGCATTTT. This translates into CASSPGQGFNQPQHF.

This chain links TRBV10-3 with TRBJ1-1; 10 bases line up with TRBD1. This CDR3 contains 13 residues. The J segment lost 7 bases and the V segment lost 1 base, leaving 0 bases of the junction unmatched. Germline V CDR1 and CDR2: ENHRY, SYGVKD. The CDR3: CAISEWDRGEAFF. For the CDR3, the DNA is TGTGCCATCAGTGAGTGGGACAGGGGTGAAGCTTTCTTT.

The chain has TRBV5-8 and TRBJ2-7; D is possibly TRBD1 (6 bases). Trimming pared 0 bases from V and 0 bases from J, leaving 16 bases between. CDR1 is SGHTS, CDR2 YDEGEE, per germline. CDR3 length: 17 residues. The CDR3, as DNA: TGTGCCAGCAGCTTGGATGTCGGGACAAGGAGCTCCTACGAGCAGTACTTC. This codes for CASSLDVGTRSSYEQYF.

This chain joins TRBV9 and TRBJ2-5; 11 positions agree with TRBD1. J lost 3 bases, V lost 3 bases, and 4 bases had no gene match. The germline V gene has CDR1 SGDLS and CDR2 YYNGEE. The CDR3 runs 15 residues. CDR3 nucleotides: TGTGCCAGCAGCGCACCGGGACAGGGGGAAGAGACCCAGTACTTC. It codes for CASSAPGQGEETQYF.

This clone has just one count. This rearrangement joins TRBV6-2 or TRBV6-3 to TRBJ2-1; 8 bases align to TRBD2. The V gene's germline CDR1 is MNHEY and CDR2 SVGEGT. The length of the CDR3 is 12 residues. J was trimmed by 12 bases and V by 2 bases; bases with no gene match: 3. The CDR3 sequence is CASSYTAGVQFF. Written as DNA, the CDR3 is TGTGCCAGCAGTTACACAGCGGGAGTGCAGTTCTTC.

This chain links TRBV5-1 with TRBJ1-2; the D is unclear. This CDR3 is 17 amino acids long. Germline V lookup: CDR1 SGHRS, CDR2 YFSETQ. The V and J ends lost 4 bases and 3 bases respectively, with 22 bases between them. CDR3 nucleotides: TGCGCCAGCAGCCCCGAGGTCCGCGCCGGGTTATACTATGGCTACACCTTC. Translation gives CASSPEVRAGLYYGYTF.

The chain links TRBV6-2 or TRBV6-3 to TRBJ1-2, with D possibly being TRBD1 (5 bases). V was cut by 0 bases and J by 5 bases, with 10 bases left in between. Germline CDR1 and CDR2: MNHEY and SVGEGT. The CDR3 has 14 amino acids. This CDR3 is CASSYSTERYGYTF. In nucleotides, the CDR3 is TGTGCCAGCAGTTACTCGACAGAACGGTATGGCTACACCTTC.

The chain links TRBV5-4 to TRBJ1-2; D is unclear. Germline V gene lookup returns CDR1 SGHNT and CDR2 YYREEE (reference sequence). The CDR3 contains 11 residues. V lost 3 bases and J 2 bases, leaving 2 bases between the germline ends. The CDR3: CASSSNYGYTF. CDR3 bases: TGTGCCAGCAGCTCGAACTATGGCTACACCTTC.

The V and J genes are TRBV20-1 and TRBJ2-7, with 9 bases aligning to TRBD2. CDR1 DFQATT and CDR2 SNEGSKA come from the germline V gene (reference sequence). This CDR3 is 15 amino acids long. Trimming cost V 3 bases and J 2 bases; bases outside gene matches: 8. The chain's CDR3 is CSASNLAGRTYEQYF. The CDR3 DNA is TGCAGTGCTAGTAATCTAGCGGGACGCACCTACGAGCAGTACTTC.

This chain uses TRBV5-6 with TRBJ2-5, with D unclear. CDR1 is SGHDT and CDR2 is YYEEEE in the germline V gene. The CDR3 runs to 12 residues. Trimming took off 0 bases at V and 5 bases at J, with 5 bases between the two ends. CDR3 DNA: TGTGCCAGCAGCTTGGCCTCGGAGACCCAGTACTTC. It codes for CASSLASETQYF.

This clone was seen once. The chain is built from TRBV4-3 and TRBJ2-2; 9 positions match TRBD2. The J segment lost 4 bases and the V segment lost 5 bases, leaving 8 bases of the junction unmatched. Germline V lookup: CDR1 LGHNA, CDR2 YSLEER. This CDR3 is 16 amino acids long. This chain's CDR3 is CASSKLAGLGTGELFF. The CDR3 DNA is TGCGCCAGCAGCAAGCTAGCGGGACTGGGCACCGGGGAGCTGTTTTTT.

Here the CDR3 DNA reads TGTGCCAGCAGTGAAGAAAGCGCGGACCTGGGGAGTGAGCAGTTCTTC. It codes for CASSEESADLGSEQFF. The V call is TRBV2, the J call TRBJ2-1; D perhaps matches TRBD2 (5 bases). V lost 1 base to trimming and J lost 9 bases, with 19 bases between them. Germline V gene lookup returns CDR1 SNHLY and CDR2 FYNNEI. This CDR3 region has 16 residues.

J is TRBJ2-7 and V is TRBV7-3, with TRBD1 as a possible D gene (6 bases). Germline CDR1 and CDR2: SGHTA and FQGTGA. V shed 6 bases and J shed 6 bases, with 12 bases lying between them. The CDR3 has 12 residues. The CDR3 nucleotides are TGTGCCAGCAGTTCCGTACAGGGCGAGCAGTACTTC. Encoded protein: CASSSVQGEQYF. Drawing the rest from reference TRBV7-3 and TRBJ2-7, the complete variable domain is GAGVSQTPSNKVTEKGKYVELRCDPISGHTALYWYRQSLGQGPEFLIYFQGTGAADDSGLPNDRFFAVRPEGSVSTLKIQRTERGDSAVYLCASSSVQGEQYFGPGTRLTVT.

The chain couples TRBV12-5 to TRBJ2-3, with 8 bases lining up with TRBD1. Trimming cost V 1 base and J 6 bases; bases outside gene matches: 9. Germline-derived CDR1 and CDR2 are LGHNT and FRNRAP. This CDR3 has 16 residues. CDR3 residues: CASGLGRTGQADTQYF. In DNA, the CDR3 is TGTGCTAGTGGTTTGGGACGGACAGGGCAGGCTGATACGCAGTATTTT.

The chain joins TRBV15 to TRBJ2-3; 7 nucleotides agree with TRBD1. V shed 3 bases, J shed 3 bases, and the junction held 3 bases outside the gene matches. This CDR3 has 14 residues. From germline, CDR1 is LNHNV and CDR2 YYDKDF (reference sequence). CDR3 sequence (DNA): TGTGCCACCAGCAGCGGACAGGTAACAGATACGCAGTATTTT. Encoded protein: CATSSGQVTDTQYF.

This chain connects TRBV9 to TRBJ2-1; D is undetermined. The germline V and J ends were trimmed by 0 bases and 2 bases, with 12 bases remaining between them. The CDR3 covers 16 residues. Looked up from germline, CDR1 is SGDLS and CDR2 is YYNGEE. The CDR3 DNA reads as TGTGCCAGCAGCGTAGGGCCGCGGTCCACCTACAATGAGCAGTTCTTC. It encodes CASSVGPRSTYNEQFF. Based on the CDR3 plus reference TRBV9 and TRBJ2-1, the full variable domain is DSGVTQTPKHLITATGQRVTLRCSPRSGDLSVYWYQQSLDQGLQFLIQYYNGEERAKGNILERFSAQQFPDLHSELNLSSLELGDSALYFCASSVGPRSTYNEQFFGPGTRLTVL.

J is TRBJ2-1 and V is TRBV27, with a possible D match to TRBD2 (6 bases). Germline-derived CDR1 and CDR2 are MNHEY and SMNVEV (reference sequence). V was trimmed by 5 bases and J by 5 bases, leaving 19 bases between them. CDR3 size: 16 residues. DNA of the CDR3: TGTGCCAGCAGTAGGGAGGCGGCCCTACGGCACAATGAGCAGTTCTTC. This codes for CASSREAALRHNEQFF.

This clone occurred a few times. This sequence joins TRBV6-5 and TRBJ1-2, with D unresolved. The germline V gene has CDR1 MNHEY and CDR2 SVGAGI. The CDR3 is 12 amino acids. V was pared by 4 bases and J by 4 bases, with 7 bases between. In DNA form, the CDR3 reads TGTGCCAGCAGTTCAGGAGGCTATGGCTACACCTTC. Its protein product is CASSSGGYGYTF.

The rearrangement links TRBV6-6 to TRBJ2-7; 10 nucleotides match TRBD2. The CDR3 spans 15 residues. V gave up 7 bases and J gave up 2 bases; unmatched junction bases: 8. Germline CDR1 reads MNHNY; CDR2 reads SVGAGI (reference sequence). The CDR3 DNA is TGTGCCAGCAAACCTGGGACTAGCGCGACCTACGAGCAGTACTTC. Translation gives CASKPGTSATYEQYF.

The sample holds a few counts of this clone. The CDR3 DNA reads as TGCGCCAGCAGCGCAAGACTAGCGGGGGGGCTTGCAGATACGCAGTATTTT. Translated, it gives CASSARLAGGLADTQYF. The chain combines TRBV5-1 with TRBJ2-3, with TRBD2 matching over 14 bases. The CDR3 loop spans 17 amino acids. The germline V gene has CDR1 SGHRS and CDR2 YFSETQ. Trimming at V came to 4 bases and at J to 4 bases, leaving 8 bases not matched to a gene.